The T cell receptor (beta chain) under discussion was sequenced for a study of cytomegalovirus exposure and HLA in healthy donors. Study outcomes and limitations: The study put some 150 TCR beta chains on its list as cytomegalovirus-associated.

Points on this clone: The antigen is unknown.

The CDR3 contains 14 residues. The germline CDR1 and CDR2 sequences are MDHEN and SYDVKM. V shed 11 bases, J shed 1 base, and the junction held 8 bases outside the gene matches. The table came from immunoSEQ multiplex PCR; TCRdb's copy has only in-frame clones and leaves some out. Here the sample spans some 100,000 clones, roughly nine tenths being singletons. The sample was PBMCs. This sequence was found in a man in his late teens or twenties in good health and CMV-seropositive. This chain links TRBV28 with TRBJ1-1, with 9 bases identical to TRBD1. The CDR3 nucleotides read TGTGCCTCGCGTAGGGACAGGGCGAACACTGAAGCTTTCTTT. Translation: CASRRDRANTEAFF.